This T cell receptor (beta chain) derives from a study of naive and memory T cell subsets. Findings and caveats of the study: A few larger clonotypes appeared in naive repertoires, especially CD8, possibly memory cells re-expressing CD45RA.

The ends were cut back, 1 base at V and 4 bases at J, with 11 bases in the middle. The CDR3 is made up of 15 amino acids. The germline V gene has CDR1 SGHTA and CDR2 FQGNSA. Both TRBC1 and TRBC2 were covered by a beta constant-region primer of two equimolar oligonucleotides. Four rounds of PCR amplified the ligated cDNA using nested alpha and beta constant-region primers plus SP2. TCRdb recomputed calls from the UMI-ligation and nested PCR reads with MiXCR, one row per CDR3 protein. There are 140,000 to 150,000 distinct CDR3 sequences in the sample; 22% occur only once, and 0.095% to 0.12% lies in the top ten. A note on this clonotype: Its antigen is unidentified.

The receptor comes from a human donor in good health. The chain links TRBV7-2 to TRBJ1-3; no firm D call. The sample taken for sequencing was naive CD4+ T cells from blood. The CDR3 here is CASSLGVLGGNTIYF. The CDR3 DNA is TGTGCCAGCAGCTTAGGGGTCCTGGGGGGAAACACCATATATTTT.